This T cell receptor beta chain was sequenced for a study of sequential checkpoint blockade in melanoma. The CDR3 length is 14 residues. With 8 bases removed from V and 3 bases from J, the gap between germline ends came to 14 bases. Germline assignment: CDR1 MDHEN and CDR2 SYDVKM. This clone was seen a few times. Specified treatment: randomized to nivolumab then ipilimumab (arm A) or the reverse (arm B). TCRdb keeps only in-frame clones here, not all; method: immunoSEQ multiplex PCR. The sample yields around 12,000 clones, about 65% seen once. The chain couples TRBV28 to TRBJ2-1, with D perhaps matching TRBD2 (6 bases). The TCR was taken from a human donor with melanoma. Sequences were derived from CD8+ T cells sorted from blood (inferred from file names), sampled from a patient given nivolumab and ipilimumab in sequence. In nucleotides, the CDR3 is TGTGCCAGCGCCGGGAGTCGATTCTACAATGAGCAGTTCTTC. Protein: CASAGSRFYNEQFF.